This TCR beta chain was identified in a study of control samples from healthy donors and cancer patients. Sequencing used immunoSEQ multiplex PCR; TCRdb keeps in-frame clones, though not all of them. The table has 150,000 to 200,000 clones, nearly 90% seen once. CDR3 length equals 13 residues. The germline CDR1 and CDR2 sequences are SGHTA and FQGNSA. Trimming pared 1 base from V and 3 bases from J, leaving 6 bases between. The chain links TRBV7-2 to TRBJ1-1, with D possibly being TRBD1 (5 bases). The material sequenced was blood. The receptor was derived from a woman aged 45 to 65 in good health. This CDR3 reads CASSLVGDTEAFF. The DNA of the CDR3 is TGTGCCAGCAGCTTAGTGGGGGACACTGAAGCTTTCTTT.